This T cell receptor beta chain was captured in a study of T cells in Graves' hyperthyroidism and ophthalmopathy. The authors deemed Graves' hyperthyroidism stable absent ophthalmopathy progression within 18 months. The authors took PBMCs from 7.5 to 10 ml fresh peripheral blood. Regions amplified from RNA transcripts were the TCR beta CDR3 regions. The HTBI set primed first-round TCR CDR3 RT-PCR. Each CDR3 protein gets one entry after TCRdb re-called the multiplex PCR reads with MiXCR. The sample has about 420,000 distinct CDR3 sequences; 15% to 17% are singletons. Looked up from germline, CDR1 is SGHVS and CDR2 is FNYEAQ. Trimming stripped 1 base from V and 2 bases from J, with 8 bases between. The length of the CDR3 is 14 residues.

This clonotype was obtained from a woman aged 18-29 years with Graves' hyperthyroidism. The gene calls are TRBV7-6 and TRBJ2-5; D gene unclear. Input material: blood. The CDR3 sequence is CASSLDTDQETQYF. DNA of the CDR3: TGTGCCAGCAGCTTAGACACAGATCAAGAGACCCAGTACTTC.